The 17 T cell receptor beta chains given below trace back to one sample, sequenced in a study of cytomegalovirus exposure and HLA in healthy donors. The PCR had 60 Vbeta and 13 Jbeta primers. Sequencing used immunoSEQ multiplex PCR; TCRdb keeps in-frame clones, though not all of them. This sample has some 130,000 clones, with about two thirds found just once. The sequenced sample consisted of PBMCs. The source is a man aged 50-60 years in good health and CMV-seropositive.

The chain employs TRBV27 and TRBJ2-3; D possibly corresponds to TRBD1 (6 bases). This CDR3 spans 14 amino acids. Between the trimmed V and J ends, which lost 5 bases and 2 bases, there was a span of 11 bases. Germline V CDR1 and CDR2: MNHEY, SMNVEV (reference sequence). CDR3 coding DNA: TGTGCCAGCAGTATCGGACAGTACACAGATACGCAGTATTTT. It specifies CASSIGQYTDTQYF.

The V and J genes are TRBV5-1 and TRBJ1-2; D gene uncertain. Looked up from germline, CDR1 is SGHRS and CDR2 is YFSETQ. Trimming removed 0 bases from V and 2 bases from J, with 8 bases in between. The CDR3 runs 14 residues. The CDR3 sequence is CASSLDSVNYGYTF. In nucleotides, the CDR3 is TGCGCCAGCAGCTTGGACAGTGTAAACTATGGCTACACCTTC.

On this clone: Distinct nucleotide sequences in the sample also encode this CDR3. The chain joins TRBV5-1 to TRBJ2-5, with 8 bases aligning to TRBD2. CDR3 length: 15 amino acids. Germline CDR1 is SGHRS and CDR2 is YFSETQ. The V gene end was trimmed by 0 bases and the J gene end by 2 bases; junction bases not matched to a gene: 3. CDR3 amino acids: CASSLGPSGQETQYF. The DNA for the CDR3 is TGCGCCAGCAGCTTGGGCCCTAGCGGGCAAGAGACCCAGTACTTC.

The chain employs TRBV6-5 and TRBJ1-2, with D perhaps TRBD1 (5 bases). The CDR3 is 13 residues long. V gave up 7 bases and J gave up 1 base, with 10 bases separating them. Germline V gives CDR1 MNHEY, CDR2 SVGAGI. This chain's CDR3 is CASTHDSNYGYTF. The CDR3 coding sequence is TGTGCCAGCACCCACGACAGTAACTATGGCTACACCTTC.

A remark on this clone: The germline gene is not matched at one end of the junction; a read error may be the cause. This chain links TRBV7-9 with TRBJ2-1; TRBD2 aligns across 10 bases. Per germline, CDR1 SEHNR and CDR2 FQNEAQ (reference sequence). This CDR3 is built from 17 residues. CDR3 sequence: CSSSSRAGGPSYNEQFF. DNA for the CDR3: TGTTCCAGCAGCTCGAGAGCGGGGGGGCCTTCCTACAATGAGCAGTTCTTC.

The chain joins TRBV5-1 to TRBJ1-4, with a tentative D call TRBD1 (6 bases). Trimming removed 7 bases at V and 1 base at J, with 14 bases between. The germline gives CDR1 SGHRS, CDR2 YFSETQ. The CDR3 is 15 amino acids. DNA for the CDR3: TGCGCCAGCCGCCGGACAGCACAAACTAATGAAAAACTGTTTTTT. Its translation: CASRRTAQTNEKLFF.

V usage is TRBV12-2 and J usage is TRBJ2-1; the table's D call, TRBD1, has no DNA check behind it. TRBV12-2 corresponds to a pseudogene. CDR3 size: 15 residues. The CDR3 DNA reads TGTGCAAGTCGCTTAGCGAGGACGAAAAGGGGTTTAAGGTTCTTC. Translation: CASRLARTKRGLRFF.

The chain combines TRBV6-4 with TRBJ1-2, with 7 bases identical to TRBD1. Germline V gene lookup returns CDR1 MRHNA and CDR2 SNTAGT. V trimming: 5 bases; J trimming: 5 bases; junction bases outside the gene matches: 11. The CDR3 runs to 15 residues. CDR3 sequence reads: CASSIQGGETYGYTF. The CDR3 nucleotides read TGTGCCAGCAGTATCCAGGGGGGAGAAACGTATGGCTACACCTTC.

This clone was recorded only once. The rearrangement links TRBV7-9 to TRBJ1-5, with 7 bases matching TRBD1. Germline V gene data show CDR1 as SEHNR and CDR2 as FQNEAQ (reference sequence). This CDR3 is built from 18 residues. V gave up 4 bases and J gave up 3 bases; unmatched junction bases: 15. The CDR3 here is CASSSTPGTAGSNQPQHF. CDR3 bases: TGTGCCAGCAGCTCAACCCCCGGGACAGCAGGATCCAATCAGCCCCAGCATTTT.

The sample holds a few counts of this clone. The J gene is TRBJ1-1, the V gene TRBV4-2; 7 positions match TRBD1. Germline assignment: CDR1 LGHNA and CDR2 YNFKEQ. CDR3 size: 17 residues. J gave up 1 base and V 4 bases, and 12 bases lay outside the gene matches. CDR3 bases: TGTGCCAGCAGCCTCCACATATGGACAGGCCCGAACACTGAAGCTTTCTTT. This gives the protein CASSLHIWTGPNTEAFF.

This chain links TRBV6-5 with TRBJ2-7, with TRBD2 matching over 9 bases. Germline V gene data show CDR1 as MNHEY and CDR2 as SVGAGI. Germline trimming cut 4 bases from V and 5 bases from J; bases unmatched to any gene: 9. This CDR3 region has 15 residues. CDR3 protein: CASSLQASGVDEQYF. The CDR3 bases are TGTGCCAGCAGTTTGCAGGCTAGCGGGGTCGACGAGCAGTACTTC.

This clone occurred once. The chain carries TRBV28 and TRBJ2-1, with a possible D match to TRBD2 (5 bases). The CDR3 length is 15 residues. V lost 2 bases and J lost 8, with 16 bases in between. CDR1 and CDR2 from the germline V gene are MDHEN and SYDVKM. The CDR3 DNA follows: TGTGCCAGCAGTTTACCTAGTGGGAGTTCGTATGAGCAGTTCTTC. Translating it yields CASSLPSGSSYEQFF.

The chain employs TRBV19 and TRBJ1-5, with D unclear. In germline, CDR1 is LNHDA, CDR2 SQIVND (reference sequence). The CDR3 contains 14 residues. V lost 1 base and J lost 6, with 10 bases in between. CDR3 protein: CASSIAPTPQPQHF. The CDR3 DNA reads TGTGCCAGTAGTATAGCCCCCACACCTCAGCCCCAGCATTTT.

The rearrangement joins TRBV28 to TRBJ1-3, with D possibly being TRBD1 (5 bases). Trimming stripped 5 bases from V and 4 bases from J, with 15 bases between. Per the germline V gene, CDR1 is MDHEN and CDR2 is SYDVKM. CDR3 length equals 15 residues. The CDR3, as DNA: TGTGCCAGCAGTCTGGACGTTCGGACAGGAAACACCATATATTTT. Amino acids: CASSLDVRTGNTIYF.

The rearrangement joins TRBV4-1 to TRBJ1-2; tentatively, D is TRBD1 (5 bases). This CDR3 comprises 17 residues. With 0 bases removed from V and 8 bases from J, the gap between germline ends came to 22 bases. The germline V gene has CDR1 MGHRA and CDR2 YSYEKL. In DNA, the CDR3 is TGCGCCAGCAGCCAAGAGTTGTTGGGACTAGTTGTTGGGGGCTACACCTTC. This encodes CASSQELLGLVVGGYTF.

The chain has TRBV4-1 and TRBJ2-1, with 11 bases identical to TRBD2. Losses at the gene ends were 1 base for V and 4 bases for J; bases not matched to a gene: 9. The CDR3 runs to 18 residues. The V gene's germline CDR1 is MGHRA and CDR2 YSYEKL. CDR3 sequence reads: CASSQGIGGLAGYNEQFF. CDR3 DNA: TGCGCCAGCAGCCAAGGGATCGGAGGACTAGCGGGTTACAATGAGCAGTTCTTC.

The V call is TRBV5-1, the J call TRBJ2-2, with D possibly being TRBD2 (6 bases). The germline V gene has CDR1 SGHRS and CDR2 YFSETQ. CDR3 size: 16 residues. V shed 5 bases and J shed 1 base, with 15 bases lying between them. This CDR3 is CASRGNAGLNTGELFF. Here the CDR3 DNA reads TGCGCCAGCAGAGGTAATGCGGGACTGAACACCGGGGAGCTGTTTTTT.